Sequencing of this T cell receptor beta chain was carried out in a study of a mutant IDH1 vaccine in newly diagnosed glioma (dated by TCRdb to about 2021). Regarding the research as a whole: Eight vaccinations were administered to patients in weeks 1, 3, 5, 7, 11, 15, 19 and 23, corresponding to visits V03 through V10. Peripheral blood samples were drawn at six visits, namely V03 (baseline), V05, V07, V10, V12 and V13. Before enrollment, patients had received standard therapy of radiotherapy alone, temozolomide alone, or radiochemotherapy with temozolomide; most received the combination. Of the roughly 33 treated patients, roughly 62% were male and 37.5% were female, and the mean age was approximately 40 years. Vaccination started 4-6 weeks after radiotherapy alone, or was given together with temozolomide cycles in the groups whose treatment included chemotherapy. For exploratory analyses, around 26 treated patients had longitudinal TCRB deep sequencing done wherever samples were available.

Trimmed from V: 0 bases; trimmed from J: 9 bases; junction bases lacking a gene match: 9. The germline V gene provides CDR1 LGHNA and CDR2 YSLEER. From the cysteine through the phenylalanine, the CDR3 covers 15 amino acids. The DNA shown is the 45-base CDR3, in frame from base 1. Turning to this clone: Its antigen is still unknown. No base quality values were provided; no much bigger clone lies one nucleotide off.

According to the study, the label for this sample's time point signals: week 23, last vaccination. Each vaccine dose was 300 ug of a 20-mer mutant IDH1 peptide in Montanide, given subcutaneously with topical imiquimod. All donors had newly diagnosed IDH1-mutant astrocytomas of WHO grade 3 or 4 that showed loss of nuclear ATRX. The samples were drawn from NOA16, a multicentre, single-arm, open-label phase I trial in Germany that tested a mutant IDH1 peptide vaccine in humans for the first time. Genomic DNA for TCRB sequencing was extracted from EDTA blood using the DNeasy Blood and Tissue Kit. What the study reported, not specific to this receptor: Pseudoprogression seemed to be unrelated to changes in the top peripheral T cell clonotypes found by TCRB sequencing. PBMC samples for TCRB deep sequencing were selected based on availability. Across multiple MHC alleles, vaccine-induced immune responses were seen in around 93% of patients. The authors stated that sample limitations prevented analyses of patient blood samples from being reproduced.

Libraries were prepared through the immunoSEQ multiplex PCR assay. Following the manufacturer's protocol, the hsTCRB Kit was used to amplify rearranged TCR beta chain sequences. TCRB libraries were sequenced on an Illumina MiSeq. As for how the authors treated the data: The proprietary platform of the kit vendor was used for demultiplexing, trimming and gene mapping. The immuneACCESS repertoire file appears here via TCRdb, limited to in-frame rearrangements. These files lack a portion of the clones; in checked studies, under half of the deficit traces to unresolved V genes, and the cause of the others is not known. V, J and clone size reflect that table, while D and trimming were determined from the DNA. This sample lists 43,000 or so clones; less than 85% were detected once. 2% to 2.5% of the sample comes from the top ten.

This material consisted of PBMCs, taken from a glioma patient whose treatment included an IDH1 peptide vaccine. This chain is built from TRBV4-3 and TRBJ1-1, and 8 junctional nucleotides match TRBD1. This receptor was identified in a woman between 18 and 30 years old with glioma. Some clones in this sample may be carry-over from other donors' samples. CDR3 sequence: CASSQDGGTGLKAFF. The DNA sequence is as follows: TGCGCCAGCAGCCAAGATGGGGGGACAGGACTAAAAGCTTTCTTT.